In its sample, the clone carrying this T cell receptor beta chain was seen a few times. This specimen comes from a study of T-cell reconstitution after alpha-beta-depleted transplantation in children. As it was prepared, the TCRbeta library received unique molecular identifiers. In TCRdb, the PCR reads were re-called with MiXCR into one record per CDR3 protein. Among about 350,000 distinct CDR3 sequences listed, roughly 14% were seen once. This clonotype was obtained from a human donor who donated a stem cell graft to a child with Fanconi anemia. This sample comprised PBMCs, obtained from the stem cell graft.

The CDR3 nucleotides read TGTGCCAGCAGTTTAAGGCAGGGTATAAGGCAGCCCCAGCATTTT. It encodes CASSLRQGIRQPQHF. The chain carries TRBV12-3 or TRBV12-4 and TRBJ1-5; possibly TRBD1 for D (5 bases). V gave up 2 bases and J gave up 7 bases, with 15 bases separating them. The CDR3 has 15 residues.